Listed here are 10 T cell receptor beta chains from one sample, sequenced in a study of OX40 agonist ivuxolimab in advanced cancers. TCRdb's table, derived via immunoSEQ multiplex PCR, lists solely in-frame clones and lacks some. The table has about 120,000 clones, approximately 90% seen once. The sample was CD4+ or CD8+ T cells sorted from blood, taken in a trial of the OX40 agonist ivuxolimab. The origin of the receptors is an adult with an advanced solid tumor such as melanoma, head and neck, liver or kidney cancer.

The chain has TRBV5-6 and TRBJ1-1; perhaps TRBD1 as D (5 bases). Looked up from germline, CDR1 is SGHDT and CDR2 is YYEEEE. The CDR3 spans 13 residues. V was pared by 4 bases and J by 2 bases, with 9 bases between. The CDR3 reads CASSGDGNTEAFF. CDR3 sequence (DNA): TGTGCCAGCAGCGGGGACGGAAACACTGAAGCTTTCTTT.

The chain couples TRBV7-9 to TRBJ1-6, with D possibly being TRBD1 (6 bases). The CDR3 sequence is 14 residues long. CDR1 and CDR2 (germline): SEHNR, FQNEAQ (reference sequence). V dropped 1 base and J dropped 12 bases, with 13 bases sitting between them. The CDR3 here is CASSLGTAEGPLHF. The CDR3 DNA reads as TGTGCCAGCAGCTTAGGGACAGCGGAAGGACCCCTCCACTTT.

The CDR3 protein is CASSLDYSGANVLTF. DNA of the CDR3: TGTGCCAGCAGCCTCGACTACTCTGGGGCCAACGTCCTGACTTTC. The chain carries TRBV7-2 and TRBJ2-6; TRBD2 might be the D (5 bases). V lost 5 bases to trimming and J lost 0 bases, with 8 bases between them. Germline lookup yields CDR1 SGHTA and CDR2 FQGNSA. The CDR3 is made up of 15 amino acids.

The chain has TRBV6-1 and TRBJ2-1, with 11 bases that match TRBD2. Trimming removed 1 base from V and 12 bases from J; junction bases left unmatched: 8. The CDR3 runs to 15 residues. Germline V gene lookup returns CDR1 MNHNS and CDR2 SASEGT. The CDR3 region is CASSEETSGTAAQFF. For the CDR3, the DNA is TGTGCCAGCAGTGAAGAGACTAGCGGGACCGCCGCGCAGTTCTTC.

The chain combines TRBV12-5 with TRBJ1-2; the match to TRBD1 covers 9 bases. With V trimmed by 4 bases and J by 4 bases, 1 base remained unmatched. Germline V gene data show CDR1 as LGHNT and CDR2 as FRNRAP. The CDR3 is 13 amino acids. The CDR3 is CASGWGQGYGYTF. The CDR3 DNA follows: TGTGCTAGTGGTTGGGGACAGGGCTATGGCTACACCTTC.

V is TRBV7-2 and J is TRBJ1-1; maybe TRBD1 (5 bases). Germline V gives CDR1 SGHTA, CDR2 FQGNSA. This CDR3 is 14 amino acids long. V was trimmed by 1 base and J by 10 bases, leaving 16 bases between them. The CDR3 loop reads CASSLEGPIRGAFF. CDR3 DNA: TGTGCCAGCAGCTTAGAAGGCCCCATAAGGGGAGCTTTCTTT.

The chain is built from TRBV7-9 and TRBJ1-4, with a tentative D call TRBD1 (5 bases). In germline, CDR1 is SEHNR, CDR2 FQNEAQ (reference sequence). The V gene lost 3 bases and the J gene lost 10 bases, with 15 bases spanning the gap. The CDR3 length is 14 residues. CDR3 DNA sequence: TGTGCCAGCAGCTTGGGGGACCGGGGCGCAAAACTGTTTTTT. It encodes CASSLGDRGAKLFF.

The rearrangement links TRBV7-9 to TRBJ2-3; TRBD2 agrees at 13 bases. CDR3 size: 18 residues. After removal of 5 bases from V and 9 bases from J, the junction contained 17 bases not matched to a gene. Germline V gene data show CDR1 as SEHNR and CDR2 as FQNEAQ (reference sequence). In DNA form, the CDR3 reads TGTGCCAGCAGCACTGGACTAGCGGGGGACCTTATGCCCACGACGCAGTATTTT. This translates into CASSTGLAGDLMPTTQYF.

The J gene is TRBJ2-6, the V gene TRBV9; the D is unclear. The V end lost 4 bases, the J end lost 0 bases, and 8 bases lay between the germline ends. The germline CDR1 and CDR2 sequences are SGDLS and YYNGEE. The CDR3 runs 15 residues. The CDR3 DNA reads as TGTGCCAGCAGCACCGGGCCCTCTGGGGCCAACGTCCTGACTTTC. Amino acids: CASSTGPSGANVLTF. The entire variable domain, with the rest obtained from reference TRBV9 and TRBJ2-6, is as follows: DSGVTQTPKHLITATGQRVTLRCSPRSGDLSVYWYQQSLDQGLQFLIQYYNGEERAKGNILERFSAQQFPDLHSELNLSSLELGDSALYFCASSTGPSGANVLTFGAGSRLTVL.

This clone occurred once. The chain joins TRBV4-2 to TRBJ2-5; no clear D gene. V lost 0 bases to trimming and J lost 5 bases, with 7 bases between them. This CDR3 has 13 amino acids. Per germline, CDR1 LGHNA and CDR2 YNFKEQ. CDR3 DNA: TGTGCCAGCAGCCAAGAAGGTGGGGAGACCCAGTACTTC. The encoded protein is CASSQEGGETQYF.